The 13 T cell receptor beta chains below come from one sample, sequenced in a study of blood T cells in healthy people across ages. Using a J-beta primer mix together with a sample-barcoded 5' primer, a second PCR was run for roughly 7 to 11 cycles. Each CDR3 protein gets one entry after TCRdb re-called the 5' RACE reads with MiXCR. This sample carries roughly 1,800,000 distinct CDR3 sequences, around 50% of them seen once, and the ten largest clones take less than 2.5%. What was sequenced was blood. The receptors derive from a woman aged 40-49 years in good health.

A few counts support this clonotype. The V and J genes are TRBV7-9 and TRBJ2-7; 7 positions agree with TRBD1. The length of the CDR3 is 16 residues. J gave up 3 bases and V 5 bases, and 13 bases lay outside the gene matches. The germline V gene encodes CDR1 SEHNR and CDR2 FQNEAQ (reference sequence). CDR3 in DNA: TGTGCCAGCAGCCCCATCGACCGGGACAGTAGCTACGAGCAGTACTTC. It translates to CASSPIDRDSSYEQYF. The full variable domain, rest sourced from reference TRBV7-9 and TRBJ2-7, is DTGVSQNPRHKITKRGQNVTFRCDPISEHNRLYWYRQTLGQGPEFLTYFQNEAQLEKSRLLSDRFSAERPKGSFSTLEIQRTEQGDSAMYLCASSPIDRDSSYEQYFGPGTRLTVT.

In this sample, this clonotype turned up a few times. This rearrangement joins TRBV20-1 to TRBJ2-7; the D is unclear. The V gene's germline CDR1 is DFQATT and CDR2 SNEGSKA (reference sequence). V was cut by 0 bases and J by 1 base, with 10 bases left in between. The CDR3 has 14 amino acids. The CDR3 is CSARDFQGSYEQYF. The CDR3 bases are TGCAGTGCTAGAGATTTCCAAGGGTCCTACGAGCAGTACTTC.

Only a few counts were recorded for this clonotype. The genes are TRBV6-2 or TRBV6-3 and TRBJ2-7, with D perhaps matching TRBD1 or TRBD2 (5 bases each). From germline, CDR1 is MNHEY and CDR2 SVGEGT. The CDR3 has 16 amino acids. The germline V and J ends were trimmed by 5 bases and 3 bases, with 20 bases remaining between them. This chain's CDR3 is CASSPQGGHLFYEQYF. In DNA, the CDR3 is TGTGCCAGCAGTCCCCAAGGAGGACACCTATTCTACGAGCAGTACTTC.

This chain joins TRBV2 and TRBJ2-5, with 9 nucleotides matching TRBD1. Germline loops: CDR1 SNHLY, CDR2 FYNNEI. With V trimmed by 9 bases and J by 11 bases, 19 bases remained unmatched. The CDR3 totals 15 residues. CDR3 in DNA: TGTGCCAGAGGGAACAGGGGGCAGCACCTCAACACTCAGTACTTC. Its translation is CARGNRGQHLNTQYF.

The V and J genes are TRBV6-5 and TRBJ2-5; possibly TRBD1 or TRBD2 for D (6 bases each). Trimming shortened V by 2 bases and J by 4 bases, and 20 bases separated the two germline ends. Germline V gives CDR1 MNHEY, CDR2 SVGAGI. The CDR3 is made up of 17 amino acids. The CDR3 loop reads CASSYVRGGGGTETQYF. The DNA of the CDR3 is TGTGCCAGCAGTTACGTGAGGGGAGGTGGGGGCACAGAGACCCAGTACTTC.

This clonotype was recorded a few times. J is TRBJ2-5 and V is TRBV20-1; 7 nucleotides align to TRBD1. With 6 bases clipped from V and 4 bases from J, the junction kept 14 bases outside the gene matches. Germline CDR1 and CDR2: DFQATT and SNEGSKA (reference sequence). The CDR3 extends over 15 amino acids. Here the CDR3 reads CSAQKTGARRETQYF. The CDR3 coding sequence is TGCAGTGCCCAGAAAACAGGGGCTCGGCGAGAGACCCAGTACTTC.

Only a few counts were recorded for this clonotype. V is TRBV11-1 and J is TRBJ1-1; weak D call: TRBD1 (5 bases). Germline CDR1 is SGHAT and CDR2 is FQDESV (reference sequence). This CDR3 contains 12 residues. V dropped 5 bases and J dropped 7 bases, with 11 bases sitting between them. The CDR3 nucleotides read TGTGCCAGCAGCCATCTCGACAGTGAAGCTTTCTTT. It codes for CASSHLDSEAFF.

The rearrangement joins TRBV5-1 to TRBJ1-1, with a possible D match to TRBD1 (5 bases). This CDR3 region has 15 residues. From germline, CDR1 is SGHRS and CDR2 YFSETQ. Deletions cut 0 bases from V and 4 bases from J, with 13 bases between. The CDR3 DNA sequence: TGCGCCAGCAGCTTGGAAGGGGAACCTATCACTGAAGCTTTCTTT. The encoded protein is CASSLEGEPITEAFF.

Comment on this clonotype: A junction boundary mismatches the germline segment, possibly from a read error. The V and J genes are TRBV3-1 and TRBJ2-7; D gene unclear. There are 11 residues in the CDR3. In germline, CDR1 is LGHDT, CDR2 YNNKEL (reference sequence). Here the CDR3 DNA reads TGTGCCAGCAGCCACTACTACAAGCAGTACTTC. Amino acid sequence: CASSHYYKQYF.

A few counts support this clonotype. In nucleotides, the CDR3 is TGTGCCAGCAGACGAAGGGCCGGGACAGGCCCATACCACTATGGCTACACCTTC. Translated: CASRRRAGTGPYHYGYTF. V is TRBV7-9 and J is TRBJ1-2; 8 bases map to TRBD1. With V trimmed by 6 bases and J by 3 bases, 18 bases remained unmatched. The CDR3 covers 18 residues. From germline, CDR1 is SEHNR and CDR2 FQNEAQ (reference sequence).

This chain joins TRBV20-1 and TRBJ1-5; no reliable D call. Germline CDR1 is DFQATT and CDR2 is SNEGSKA (reference sequence). V was clipped by 4 bases and J by 3 bases, with 19 bases between them. The CDR3 extends over 16 amino acids. CDR3 sequence (DNA): TGCAGTGCTAAGGAGGTACGGTCGATACCCAATCAGCCCCAGCATTTT. Protein product: CSAKEVRSIPNQPQHF.

This clonotype was detected a few times. This chain uses TRBV5-1 with TRBJ1-2; D not certain. In germline, CDR1 is SGHRS, CDR2 YFSETQ. This CDR3 region has 15 residues. Trimming cost V 0 bases and J 4 bases, with 13 bases left between them. The CDR3 bases are TGCGCCAGCAGCTTGGCATCCGTTTCAGGCTATGGCTACACCTTC. Its protein is CASSLASVSGYGYTF.

V is TRBV13 and J is TRBJ2-3, with 8 bases aligning to TRBD2. J was trimmed by 8 bases and V by 2 bases; bases with no gene match: 3. This CDR3 contains 13 residues. Per the germline V gene, CDR1 is PRHDT and CDR2 is FYEKMQ (reference sequence). CDR3 bases: TGTGCCAGCAGCTTAAATGCGGGGGGTACGCAGTATTTT. Its protein product is CASSLNAGGTQYF.